This TCR beta chain was identified during a study of CD8+CD57+ T cells in acquired aplastic anemia. Study findings and constraints: The study identified roughly 29 CD8+ CDR3 sequences shared by patients and controls.

Genomic DNA was employed as the template in profiling TCR beta VDJ and CDR3. One entry per CDR3 protein, called by TCRdb with MiXCR from the reads. The data show about 470,000 distinct CDR3 sequences, with over 25% seen just once and nearly 0.85% held by the top ten. Per the germline V gene, CDR1 is SGHVS and CDR2 is FNYEAQ. The V and J ends lost 2 bases and 6 bases respectively, with 14 bases between them. The CDR3 totals 14 residues. This clonotype was counted many times. What it recognizes is unknown. Flow cytometry had shown expanded CD8+CD57+ cells in the patients chosen for sequencing. Blood was sampled before the patients had received any therapy.

Source material: sorted CD4+, CD8+, or CD8+CD57+ T cells (not recorded which) from PBMCs. The chain uses TRBV7-6 and TRBJ2-7; D is tentatively TRBD1 or TRBD2 (5 bases each). This clonotype originated in a human donor with aplastic anemia. The CDR3 reads CASSLTRGAREQYF. Written as DNA, the CDR3 is TGTGCCAGCAGCTTAACGAGAGGGGCCCGCGAGCAGTACTTC. The whole variable domain, remainder taken from reference TRBV7-6 and TRBJ2-7, is GAGVSQSPRYKVTKRGQDVALRCDPISGHVSLYWYRQALGQGPEFLTYFNYEAQQDKSGLPNDRFSAERPEGSISTLTIQRTEQRDSAMYRCASSLTRGAREQYFGPGTRLTVT.